Each of the 5 T cell receptor beta chains below was sequenced from the same sample in a study of blood T cells in healthy people across ages (dated by TCRdb to between 2015 and 2017). Library preparation was by 5' RACE. TCRdb names Illumina HiSeq 2500 as the instrument used. A second roughly 7 to 11 cycle PCR used a sample-barcoded 5' primer and a J-beta primer mix. TCRdb reworked the public reads: Q25 trimming with fastp, MiXCR clone assembly, productive beta chains retained. Each CDR3 protein appears once, grouped with its most common genes and DNA. The sample table holds 750,000 to 850,000 distinct CDR3 sequences, of which roughly 25% were seen once. Approximately 3.7% of the sample comes from the top ten. These same data were also listed under a study on T cells of mothers and their children.

Material: blood. All receptors come from a boy younger than 18 in good health.

This clonotype was picked up a small number of times. The CDR3 here is CASTPTAMNEKLFF. The DNA of the CDR3 is TGTGCCAGCACCCCGACAGCCATGAATGAAAAACTGTTTTTT. This chain joins TRBV12-3 or TRBV12-4 and TRBJ1-4, with D perhaps TRBD1 (5 bases). V lost 7 bases and J 5 bases, leaving 14 bases between the germline ends. The CDR3 has 14 residues.

This clonotype was seen only a few times. This rearrangement joins TRBV10-3 to TRBJ2-5, with D possibly being TRBD2 (5 bases). The J call may be wrong; the DNA end is better matched by TRBJ2-7. The CDR3 has 14 residues. Germline CDR1 ENHRY, CDR2 SYGVKD. The CDR3, as DNA: TGTGCCATCAGTGAGGGGCCGGGGTCCTACGAGCAGTACTTC. This encodes CAISEGPGSYEQYF.

The chain has TRBV7-3 and TRBJ2-5; D is tentatively TRBD1 or TRBD2 (5 bases each). Trimming pared 1 base from V and 5 bases from J, leaving 11 bases between. The CDR3 runs to 14 residues. Germline V lookup: CDR1 SGHTA, CDR2 FQGTGA. The CDR3 loop is CASSLSGTGETQYF. DNA of the CDR3: TGTGCCAGCAGCTTAAGTGGGACCGGGGAGACCCAGTACTTC.

The gene calls are TRBV9 and TRBJ2-3, with D perhaps TRBD1 (6 bases). CDR3 length: 16 residues. The germline CDR1 and CDR2 sequences are SGDLS and YYNGEE. Trimming removed 0 bases from V and 0 bases from J, with 11 bases in between. CDR3 sequence reads: CASSVALTGSTDTQYF. The CDR3 coding sequence is TGTGCCAGCAGCGTAGCTCTCACAGGGAGCACAGATACGCAGTATTTT.

The chain combines TRBV20-1 with TRBJ2-5; 12 nucleotides line up with TRBD2. CDR1 is DFQATT and CDR2 is SNEGSKA in the germline V gene (reference sequence). The CDR3 contains 15 residues. Trimming removed 0 bases from V and 5 bases from J; junction bases left unmatched: 4. In nucleotides, the CDR3 is TGCAGTGCTAGAGATTGGACTAGCGGGGCGGAGACCCAGTACTTC. It yields the protein CSARDWTSGAETQYF.